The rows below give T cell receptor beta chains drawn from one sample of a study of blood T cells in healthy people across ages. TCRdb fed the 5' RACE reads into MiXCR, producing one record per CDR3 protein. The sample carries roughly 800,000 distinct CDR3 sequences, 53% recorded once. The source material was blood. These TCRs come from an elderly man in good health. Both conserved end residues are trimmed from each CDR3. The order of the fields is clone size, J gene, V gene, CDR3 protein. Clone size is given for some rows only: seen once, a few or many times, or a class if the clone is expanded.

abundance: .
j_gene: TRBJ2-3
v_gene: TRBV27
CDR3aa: ASSGFRYAY

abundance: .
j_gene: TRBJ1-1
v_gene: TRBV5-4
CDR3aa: ASSPRGGYTEAF

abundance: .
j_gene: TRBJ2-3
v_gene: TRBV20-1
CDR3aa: SARDARATDTQY

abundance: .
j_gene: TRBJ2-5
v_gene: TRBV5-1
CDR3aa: ASSMSRGRETQY

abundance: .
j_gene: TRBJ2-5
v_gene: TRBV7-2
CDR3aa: ASNTGLAGVQETQY

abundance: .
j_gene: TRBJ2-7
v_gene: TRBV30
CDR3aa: AWSVLGGNEQY

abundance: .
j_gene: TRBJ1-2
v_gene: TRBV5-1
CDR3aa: ASSSYWTGGSEYGYT

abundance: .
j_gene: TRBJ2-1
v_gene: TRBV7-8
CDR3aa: ASSLAGSSGRGKRYNEQF

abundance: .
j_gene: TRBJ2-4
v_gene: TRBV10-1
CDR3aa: ASSDPGGTKNIQY

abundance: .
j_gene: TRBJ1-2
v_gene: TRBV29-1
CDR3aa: SVERADGYT

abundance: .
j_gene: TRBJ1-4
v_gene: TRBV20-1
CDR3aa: SARGGQKLF

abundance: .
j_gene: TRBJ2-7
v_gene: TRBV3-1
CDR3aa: ASSQDTNYEQY

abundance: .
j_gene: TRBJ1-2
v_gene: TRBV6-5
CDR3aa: ASSYVGGAVYGYT

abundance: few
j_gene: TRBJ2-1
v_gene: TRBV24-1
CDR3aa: ATSDSLAGPQPSEQF

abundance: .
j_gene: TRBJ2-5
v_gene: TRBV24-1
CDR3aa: ATSARTGGETQY

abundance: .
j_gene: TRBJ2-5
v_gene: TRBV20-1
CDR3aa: SASILGQEQETQY

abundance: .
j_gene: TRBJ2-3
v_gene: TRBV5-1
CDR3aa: ASGSGTSGSGRYAY

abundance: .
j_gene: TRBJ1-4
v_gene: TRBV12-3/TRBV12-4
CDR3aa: ASSEAIKNEKLF

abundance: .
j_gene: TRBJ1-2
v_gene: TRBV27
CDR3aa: ASSSSRGYGYT

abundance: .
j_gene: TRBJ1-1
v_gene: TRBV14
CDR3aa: ASSQQGRTTEAF

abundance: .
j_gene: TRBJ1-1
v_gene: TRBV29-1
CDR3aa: SSHAGGGSTEAF

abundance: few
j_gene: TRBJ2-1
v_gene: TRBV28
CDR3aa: ASEELYNEQF

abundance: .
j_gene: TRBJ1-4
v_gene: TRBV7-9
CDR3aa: ASSPRDRPNEKLF

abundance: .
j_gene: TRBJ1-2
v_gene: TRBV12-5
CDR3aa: ASGLDVPRDGYT

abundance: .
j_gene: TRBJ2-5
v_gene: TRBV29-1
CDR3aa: SVGRGQETQY

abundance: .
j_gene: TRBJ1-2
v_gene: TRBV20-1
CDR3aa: SWDGNYGYT

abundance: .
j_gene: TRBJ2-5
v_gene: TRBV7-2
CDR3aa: ASSHSSGSGVEQY

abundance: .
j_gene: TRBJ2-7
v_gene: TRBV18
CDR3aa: ASSPRPGLAGDEQY

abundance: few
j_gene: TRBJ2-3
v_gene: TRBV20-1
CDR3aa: SARDLRGRYAY

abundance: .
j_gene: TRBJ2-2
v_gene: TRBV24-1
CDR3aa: ATSERDSANTGELF

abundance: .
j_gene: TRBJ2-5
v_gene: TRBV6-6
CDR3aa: ASSRPDWRQETQY

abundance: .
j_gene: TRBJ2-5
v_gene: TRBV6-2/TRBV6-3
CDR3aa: ASSPVGRQETQY

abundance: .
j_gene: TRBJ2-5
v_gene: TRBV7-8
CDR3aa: ASSSAGWGETQY

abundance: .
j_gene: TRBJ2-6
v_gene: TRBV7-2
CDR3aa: ASSLVRGSGTNVLT

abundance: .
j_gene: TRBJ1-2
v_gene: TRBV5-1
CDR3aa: ASSLEQGPDGYT

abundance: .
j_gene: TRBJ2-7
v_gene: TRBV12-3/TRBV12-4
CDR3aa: ASSPPTGSSYEQY

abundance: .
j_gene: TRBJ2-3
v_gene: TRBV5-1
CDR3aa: ASRLAGGPDRYAY

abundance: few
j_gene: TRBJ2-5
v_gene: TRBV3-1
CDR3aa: ASSPSIWEETQY

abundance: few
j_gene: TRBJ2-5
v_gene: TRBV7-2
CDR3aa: ASSPRLTGTSRETQY

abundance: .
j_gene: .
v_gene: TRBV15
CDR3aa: ATSSPVPYNEQY

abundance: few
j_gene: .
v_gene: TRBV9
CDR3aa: ASSVDPGAYEQY

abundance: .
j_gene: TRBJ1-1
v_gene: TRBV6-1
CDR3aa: ASSQLGGAEAF

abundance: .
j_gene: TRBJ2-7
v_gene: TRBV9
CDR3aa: ASSVGQLLSYEQY

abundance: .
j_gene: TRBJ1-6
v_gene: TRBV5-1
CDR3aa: ASSLGMGSKNSPLH

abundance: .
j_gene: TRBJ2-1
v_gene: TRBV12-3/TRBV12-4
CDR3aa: ASSGIRGPTARNEQF

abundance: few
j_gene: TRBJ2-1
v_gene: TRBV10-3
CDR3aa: AIKGLGGSEPSYNEQF

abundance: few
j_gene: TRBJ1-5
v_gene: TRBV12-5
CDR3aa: ASGSQGTNQPQH

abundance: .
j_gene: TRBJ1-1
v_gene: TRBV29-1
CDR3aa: STAQGQNTEAF

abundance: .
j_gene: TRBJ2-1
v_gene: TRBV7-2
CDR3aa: ASSPGPYPNEQF

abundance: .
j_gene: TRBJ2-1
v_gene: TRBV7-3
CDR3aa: ASSLRANLYNEQF